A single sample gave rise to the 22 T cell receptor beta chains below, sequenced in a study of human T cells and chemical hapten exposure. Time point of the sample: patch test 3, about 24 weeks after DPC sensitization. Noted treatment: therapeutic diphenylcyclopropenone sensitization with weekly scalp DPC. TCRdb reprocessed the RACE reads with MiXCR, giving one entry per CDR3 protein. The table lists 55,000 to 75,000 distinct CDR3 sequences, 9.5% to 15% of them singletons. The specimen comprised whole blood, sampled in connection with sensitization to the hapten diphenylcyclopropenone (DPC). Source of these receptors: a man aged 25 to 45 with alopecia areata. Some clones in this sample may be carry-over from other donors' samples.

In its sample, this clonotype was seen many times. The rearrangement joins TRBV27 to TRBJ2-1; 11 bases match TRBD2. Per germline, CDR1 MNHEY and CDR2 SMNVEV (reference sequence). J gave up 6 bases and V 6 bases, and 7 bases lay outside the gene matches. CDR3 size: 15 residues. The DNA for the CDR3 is TGTGCCAGCAGAGTGGCCGGGACTAGCGGCAATGAGCAGTTCTTC. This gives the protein CASRVAGTSGNEQFF.

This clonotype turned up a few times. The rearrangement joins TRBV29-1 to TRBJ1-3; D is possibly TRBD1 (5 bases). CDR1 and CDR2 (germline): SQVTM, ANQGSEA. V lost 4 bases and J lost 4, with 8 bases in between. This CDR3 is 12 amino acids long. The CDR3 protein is CSVGQSGNTIYF. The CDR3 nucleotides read TGCAGCGTTGGACAGTCGGGAAACACCATATATTTT. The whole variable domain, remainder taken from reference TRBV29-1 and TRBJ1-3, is SAVISQKPSRDICQRGTSLTIQCQVDSQVTMMFWYRQQPGQSLTLIATANQGSEATYESGFVIDKFPISRPNLTFSTLTVSNMSPEDSSIYLCSVGQSGNTIYFGEGSWLTVV.

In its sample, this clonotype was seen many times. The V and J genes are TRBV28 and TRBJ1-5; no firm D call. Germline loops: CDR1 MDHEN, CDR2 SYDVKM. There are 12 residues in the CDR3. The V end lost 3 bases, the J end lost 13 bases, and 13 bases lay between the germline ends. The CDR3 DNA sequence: TGTGCCAGCAGTTTGGTCCCTGAGGAGCAGCATTTT. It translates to CASSLVPEEQHF.

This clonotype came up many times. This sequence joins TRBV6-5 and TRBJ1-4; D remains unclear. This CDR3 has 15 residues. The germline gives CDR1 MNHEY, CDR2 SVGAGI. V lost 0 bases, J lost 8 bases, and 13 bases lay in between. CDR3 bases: TGTGCCAGCAGTTACTCGACGGGCAGCGGGGAAAAACTGTTTTTT. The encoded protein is CASSYSTGSGEKLFF.

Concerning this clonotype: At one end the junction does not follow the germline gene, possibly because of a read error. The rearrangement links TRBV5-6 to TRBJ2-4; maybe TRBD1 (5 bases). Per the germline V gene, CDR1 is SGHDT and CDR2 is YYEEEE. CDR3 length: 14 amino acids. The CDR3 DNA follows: TGTGCCAGCAGCTTGGGACAGATGAAAAACATTCATTACTTC. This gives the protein CASSLGQMKNIHYF.

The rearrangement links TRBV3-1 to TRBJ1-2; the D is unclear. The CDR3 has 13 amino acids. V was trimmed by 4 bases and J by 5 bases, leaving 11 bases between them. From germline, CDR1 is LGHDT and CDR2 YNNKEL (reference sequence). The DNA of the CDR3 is TGTGCCAGCAGCCTACTTAAGGAATATGGCTACACCTTC. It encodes CASSLLKEYGYTF. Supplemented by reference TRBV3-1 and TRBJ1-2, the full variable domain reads DTAVSQTPKYLVTQMGNDKSIKCEQNLGHDTMYWYKQDSKKFLKIMFSYNNKELIINETVPNRFSPKSPDKAHLNLHINSLELGDSAVYFCASSLLKEYGYTFGSGTRLTVV.

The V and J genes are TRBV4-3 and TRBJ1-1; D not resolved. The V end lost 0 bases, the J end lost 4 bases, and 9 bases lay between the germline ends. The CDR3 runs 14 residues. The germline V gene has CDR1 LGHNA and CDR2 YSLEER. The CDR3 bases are TGCGCCAGCAGCCAAGATCTGATGGGCACTGAAGCTTTCTTT. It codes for CASSQDLMGTEAFF.

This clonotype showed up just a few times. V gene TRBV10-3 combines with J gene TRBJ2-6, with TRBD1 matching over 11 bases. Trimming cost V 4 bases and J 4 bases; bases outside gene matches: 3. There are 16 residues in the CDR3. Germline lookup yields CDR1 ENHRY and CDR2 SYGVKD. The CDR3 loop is CAISGTGGAGANVLTF. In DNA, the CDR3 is TGTGCCATCAGTGGGACAGGGGGCGCCGGGGCCAACGTCCTGACTTTC.

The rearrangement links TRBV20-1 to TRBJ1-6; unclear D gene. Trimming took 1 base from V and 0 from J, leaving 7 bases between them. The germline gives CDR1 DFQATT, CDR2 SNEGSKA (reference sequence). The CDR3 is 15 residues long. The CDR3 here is CSARGTGSYNSPLHF. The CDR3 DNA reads TGCAGTGCTAGAGGGACCGGCTCCTATAATTCACCCCTCCACTTT.

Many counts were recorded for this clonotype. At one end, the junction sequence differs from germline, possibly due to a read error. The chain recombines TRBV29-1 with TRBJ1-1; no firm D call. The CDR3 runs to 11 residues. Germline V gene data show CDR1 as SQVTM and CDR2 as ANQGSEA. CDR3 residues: CSVEGGYGQAF. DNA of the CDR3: TGCAGCGTTGAAGGGGGATACGGCCAGGCCTTT.

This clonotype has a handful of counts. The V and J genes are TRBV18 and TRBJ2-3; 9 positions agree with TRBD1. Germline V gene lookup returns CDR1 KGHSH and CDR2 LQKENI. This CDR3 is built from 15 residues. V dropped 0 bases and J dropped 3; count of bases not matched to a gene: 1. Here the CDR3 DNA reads TGTGCCAGCTCACCACCGGGACAGGGAACAGATACGCAGTATTTT. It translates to CASSPPGQGTDTQYF.

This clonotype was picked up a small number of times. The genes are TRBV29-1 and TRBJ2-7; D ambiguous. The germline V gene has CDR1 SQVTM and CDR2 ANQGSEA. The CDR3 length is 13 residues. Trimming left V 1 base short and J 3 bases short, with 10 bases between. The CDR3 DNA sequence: TGCAGCGTTGAAGGGCCAGGATACTACGAGCAGTACTTC. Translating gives CSVEGPGYYEQYF.

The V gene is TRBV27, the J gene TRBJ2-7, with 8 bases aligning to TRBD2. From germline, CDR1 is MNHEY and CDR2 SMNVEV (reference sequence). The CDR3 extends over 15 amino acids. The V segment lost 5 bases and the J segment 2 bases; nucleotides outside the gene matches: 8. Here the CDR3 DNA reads TGTGCCAGCAGTGGGCCAGGCGGGGGGACCTACGAGCAGTACTTC. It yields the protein CASSGPGGGTYEQYF.

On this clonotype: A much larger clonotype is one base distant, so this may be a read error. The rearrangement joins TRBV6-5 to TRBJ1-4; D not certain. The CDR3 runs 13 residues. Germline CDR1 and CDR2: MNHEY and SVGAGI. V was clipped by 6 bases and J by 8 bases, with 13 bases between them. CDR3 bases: TGTGCCAGCAGCCTCGGCAGGAGCGAAAAACTGTTTTTT. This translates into CASSLGRSEKLFF.

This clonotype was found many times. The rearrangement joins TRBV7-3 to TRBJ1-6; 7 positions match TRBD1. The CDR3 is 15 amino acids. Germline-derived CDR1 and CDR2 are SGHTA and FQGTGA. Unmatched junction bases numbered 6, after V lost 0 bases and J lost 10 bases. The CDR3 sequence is CASSLTQQGGSPLHF. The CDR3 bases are TGTGCCAGCAGCTTAACCCAGCAAGGGGGCTCACCCCTCCACTTT.

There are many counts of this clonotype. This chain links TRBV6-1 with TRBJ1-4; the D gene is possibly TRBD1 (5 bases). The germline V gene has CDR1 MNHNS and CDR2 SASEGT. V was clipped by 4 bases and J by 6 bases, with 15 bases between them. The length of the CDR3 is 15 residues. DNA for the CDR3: TGTGCCAGCAGTGTGACCGGGACTGCTGATGAAAAACTGTTTTTT. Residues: CASSVTGTADEKLFF.

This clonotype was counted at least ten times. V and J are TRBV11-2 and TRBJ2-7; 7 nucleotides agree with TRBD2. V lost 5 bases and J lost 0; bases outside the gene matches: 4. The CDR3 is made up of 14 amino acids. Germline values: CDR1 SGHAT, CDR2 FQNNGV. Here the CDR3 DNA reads TGTGCCAGCAGCCCTTCGGGGGGCTCCTACGAGCAGTACTTC. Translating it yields CASSPSGGSYEQYF.

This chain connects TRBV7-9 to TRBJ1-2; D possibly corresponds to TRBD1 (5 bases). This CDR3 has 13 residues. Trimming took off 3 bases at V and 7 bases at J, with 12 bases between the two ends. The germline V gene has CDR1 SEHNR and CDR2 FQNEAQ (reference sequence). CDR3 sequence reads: CASSLDARGGYTF. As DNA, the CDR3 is TGTGCCAGCAGCTTGGACGCGAGGGGTGGCTACACCTTC.

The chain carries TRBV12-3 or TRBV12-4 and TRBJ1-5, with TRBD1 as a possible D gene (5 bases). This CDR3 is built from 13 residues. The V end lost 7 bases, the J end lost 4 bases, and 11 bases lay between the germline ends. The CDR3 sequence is CASTGGGNQPQHF. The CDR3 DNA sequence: TGTGCCAGCACCGGGGGAGGTAATCAGCCCCAGCATTTT.

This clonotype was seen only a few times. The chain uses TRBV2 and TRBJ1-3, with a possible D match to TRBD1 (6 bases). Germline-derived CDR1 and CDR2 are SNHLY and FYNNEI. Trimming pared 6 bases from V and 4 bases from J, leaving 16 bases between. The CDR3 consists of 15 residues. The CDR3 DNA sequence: TGTGCCAGCAGCCCGGCCCCCCAGGGGGGAAACACCATATATTTT. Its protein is CASSPAPQGGNTIYF.

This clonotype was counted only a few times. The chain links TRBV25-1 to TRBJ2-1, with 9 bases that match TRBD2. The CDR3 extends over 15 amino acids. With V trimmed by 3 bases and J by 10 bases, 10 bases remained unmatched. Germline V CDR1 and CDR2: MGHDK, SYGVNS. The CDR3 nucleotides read TGTGCCAGCAGTGACTGGTTAGCGGGGGATTGGGAGCAGTTCTTC. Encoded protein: CASSDWLAGDWEQFF.

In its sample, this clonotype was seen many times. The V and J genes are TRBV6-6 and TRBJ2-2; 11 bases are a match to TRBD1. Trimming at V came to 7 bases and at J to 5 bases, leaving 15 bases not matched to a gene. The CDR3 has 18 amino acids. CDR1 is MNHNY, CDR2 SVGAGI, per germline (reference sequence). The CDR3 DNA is TGTGCCAGCATTTCAGGACAGGGGGCTTTTCGGAGAACCGGGGAGCTGTTTTTT. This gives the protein CASISGQGAFRRTGELFF.